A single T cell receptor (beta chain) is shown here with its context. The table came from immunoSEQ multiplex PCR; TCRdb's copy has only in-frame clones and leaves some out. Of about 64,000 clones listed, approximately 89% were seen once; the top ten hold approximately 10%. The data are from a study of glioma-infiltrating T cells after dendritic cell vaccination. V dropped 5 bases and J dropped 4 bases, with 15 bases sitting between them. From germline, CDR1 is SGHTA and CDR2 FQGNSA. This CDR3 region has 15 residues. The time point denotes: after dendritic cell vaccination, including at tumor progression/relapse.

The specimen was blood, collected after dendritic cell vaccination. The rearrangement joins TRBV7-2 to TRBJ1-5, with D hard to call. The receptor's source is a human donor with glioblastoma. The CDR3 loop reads CASSPDPPGNQPQHF. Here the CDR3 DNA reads TGTGCCAGCAGCCCGGACCCACCGGGGAATCAGCCCCAGCATTTT.